A single sample is the source of the 11 T cell receptor beta chains below, sequenced in a study of shared clonotypes between healthy human individuals. Here immunoSEQ multiplex PCR was the method, and the copy in TCRdb shows in-frame clones only, minus some. The sample shows hundreds of thousands of clones, 79% of them seen only once. What was sequenced was PBMCs. Every receptor here comes from a woman aged 40 to 50 in good health. Some clones in this sample may be carry-over from other donors' samples.

The chain joins TRBV7-9 to TRBJ1-1, with D unclear. This CDR3 is 14 amino acids long. In germline, CDR1 is SEHNR, CDR2 FQNEAQ (reference sequence). Trimming removed 1 base at V and 4 bases at J, with 10 bases between. The CDR3 loop is CASSLGVGITEAFF. DNA of the CDR3: TGTGCCAGCAGCTTAGGTGTAGGAATCACTGAAGCTTTCTTT.

The rearrangement joins TRBV7-2 to TRBJ1-2, with TRBD1 matching over 9 bases. V shed 5 bases and J 4 bases; nucleotides not matched to a gene: 11. This CDR3 region has 16 residues. CDR1 and CDR2 (germline): SGHTA, FQGNSA. The CDR3 nucleotides read TGTGCCAGCAGCCCATCAACAGGGGGCGCAGCCTATGGCTACACCTTC. Translated: CASSPSTGGAAYGYTF.

The V gene is TRBV7-6, the J gene TRBJ2-6; the D is unclear. Trimming pared 2 bases from V and 0 bases from J, leaving 5 bases between. Germline V lookup: CDR1 SGHVS, CDR2 FNYEAQ. The CDR3 totals 15 residues. CDR3 protein: CASSLKLSGANVLTF. CDR3 nucleotide sequence: TGTGCCAGCAGCTTAAAGCTCTCTGGGGCCAACGTCCTGACTTTC.

This clone appeared a few times. The V gene is TRBV6-1, the J gene TRBJ2-5; 11 bases align to TRBD2. Germline V CDR1 and CDR2: MNHNS, SASEGT. J lost 5 bases, V lost 6 bases, and 8 bases had no gene match. The CDR3 is 15 residues long. The DNA for the CDR3 is TGTGCCAGCAGAACTAGCGGGAGCTTTTTGGAGACCCAGTACTTC. Protein: CASRTSGSFLETQYF.

This clone appeared many times. The J gene is TRBJ2-2, the V gene TRBV30, with D tentatively TRBD1 (5 bases). This CDR3 is built from 14 residues. V was trimmed by 8 bases and J by 11 bases, leaving 24 bases between them. Germline V gene sequence: CDR1 GTSNPN, CDR2 SVGIG (reference sequence). The CDR3 nucleotides read TGTGCCGGAATTACAGGCCTGGGCGGTGGAGAGCTGTTTTTT. Translation: CAGITGLGGGELFF.

This clone was seen at least ten times. The chain combines TRBV4-2 with TRBJ2-5, with TRBD2 identical over 14 bases. V lost 4 bases and J lost 3; bases outside the gene matches: 7. The CDR3 has 17 amino acids. In germline, CDR1 is LGHNA, CDR2 YNFKEQ. The DNA of the CDR3 is TGTGCCAGCAGCCCGCGACTAGCGGGAGGGATGGAAGAGACCCAGTACTTC. This encodes CASSPRLAGGMEETQYF.

The V and J genes are TRBV19 and TRBJ1-2; 10 positions agree with TRBD1. This CDR3 has 13 amino acids. With V trimmed by 6 bases and J by 5 bases, 3 bases remained unmatched. The germline V gene has CDR1 LNHDA and CDR2 SQIVND (reference sequence). The DNA for the CDR3 is TGTGCCAGTAGCTCGGGACAGGGGTATGGCTACACCTTC. Translation: CASSSGQGYGYTF. Complete variable domain (other parts from reference TRBV19 and TRBJ1-2): DGGITQSPKYLFRKEGQNVTLSCEQNLNHDAMYWYRQDPGQGLRLIYYSQIVNDFQKGDIAEGYSVSREKKESFPLTVTSAQKNPTAFYLCASSSGQGYGYTFGSGTRLTVV.

V usage is TRBV4-2 and J usage is TRBJ2-5; D might be TRBD1 (5 bases). CDR1 is LGHNA, CDR2 YNFKEQ, per germline. This CDR3 has 14 amino acids. With 0 bases removed from V and 2 bases from J, the gap between germline ends came to 7 bases. The DNA for the CDR3 is TGTGCCAGCAGCCAAGATGGGGCGCAAGAGACCCAGTACTTC. This sequence encodes CASSQDGAQETQYF.

The genes are TRBV28 and TRBJ2-7, with D unresolved. V lost 4 bases and J 8 bases, leaving 12 bases between the germline ends. This CDR3 has 12 amino acids. The germline V gene has CDR1 MDHEN and CDR2 SYDVKM. CDR3 in DNA: TGTGCCAGCAGTTCCCGACACCTAAAGCAGTACTTC. Translated, it gives CASSSRHLKQYF.

This chain links TRBV30 with TRBJ1-2; D not certain. The ends were cut back, 7 bases at V and 2 bases at J, with 14 bases in the middle. Per germline, CDR1 GTSNPN and CDR2 SVGIG (reference sequence). CDR3 length equals 13 residues. CDR3 amino acids: CAYSGKGNYGYTF. The DNA for the CDR3 is TGTGCCTACTCCGGGAAAGGGAACTATGGCTACACCTTC.

The CDR3 sequence: CASSLGPGKFF. Here the CDR3 DNA reads TGTGCCAGCAGCTTGGGCCCAGGGAAGTTCTTC. V and J are TRBV5-4 and TRBJ2-1; D may be TRBD1 (5 bases). V shed 0 bases and J shed 14 bases, with 9 bases lying between them. CDR1 and CDR2 from the germline V gene are SGHNT and YYREEE (reference sequence). The CDR3 runs 11 residues.